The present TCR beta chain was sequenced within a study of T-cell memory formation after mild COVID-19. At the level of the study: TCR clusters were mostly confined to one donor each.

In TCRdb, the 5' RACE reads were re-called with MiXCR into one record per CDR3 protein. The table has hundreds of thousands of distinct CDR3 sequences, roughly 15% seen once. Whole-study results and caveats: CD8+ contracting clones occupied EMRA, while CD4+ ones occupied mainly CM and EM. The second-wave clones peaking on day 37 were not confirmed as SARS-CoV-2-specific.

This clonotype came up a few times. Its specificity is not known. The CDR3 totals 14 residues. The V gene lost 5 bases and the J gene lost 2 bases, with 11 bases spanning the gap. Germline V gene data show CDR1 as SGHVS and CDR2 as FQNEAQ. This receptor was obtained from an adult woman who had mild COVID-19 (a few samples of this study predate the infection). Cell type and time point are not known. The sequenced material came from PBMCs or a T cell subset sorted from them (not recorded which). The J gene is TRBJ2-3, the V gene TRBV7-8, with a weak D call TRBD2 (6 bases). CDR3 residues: CASSQGLLTDTQYF. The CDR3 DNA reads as TGTGCCAGCAGCCAGGGACTTCTCACAGATACGCAGTATTTT.